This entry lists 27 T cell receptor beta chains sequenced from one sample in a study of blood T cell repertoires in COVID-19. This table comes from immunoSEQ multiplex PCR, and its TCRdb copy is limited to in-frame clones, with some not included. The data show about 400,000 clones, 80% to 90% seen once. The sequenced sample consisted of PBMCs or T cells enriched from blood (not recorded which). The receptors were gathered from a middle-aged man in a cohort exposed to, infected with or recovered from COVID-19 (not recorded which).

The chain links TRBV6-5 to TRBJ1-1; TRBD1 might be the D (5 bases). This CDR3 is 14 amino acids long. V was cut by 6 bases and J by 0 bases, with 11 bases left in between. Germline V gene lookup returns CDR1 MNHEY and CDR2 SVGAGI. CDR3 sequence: CASRQGQMNTEAFF. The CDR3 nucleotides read TGTGCCAGCAGACAAGGACAAATGAACACTGAAGCTTTCTTT.

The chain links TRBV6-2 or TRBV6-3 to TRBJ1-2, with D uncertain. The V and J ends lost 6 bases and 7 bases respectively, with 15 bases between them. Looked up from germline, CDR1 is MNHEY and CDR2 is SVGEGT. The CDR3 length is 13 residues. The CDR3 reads CASSPTRWVGYTF. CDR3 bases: TGTGCCAGCAGCCCCACGAGGTGGGTTGGCTACACCTTC.

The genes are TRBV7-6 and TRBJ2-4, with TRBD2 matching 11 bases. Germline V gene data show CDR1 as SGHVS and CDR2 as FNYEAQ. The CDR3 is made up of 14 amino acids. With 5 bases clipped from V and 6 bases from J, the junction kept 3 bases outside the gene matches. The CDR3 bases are TGTGCCAGCAGCCAGGGGACTAGCGGAAACATTCAGTACTTC. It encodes CASSQGTSGNIQYF.

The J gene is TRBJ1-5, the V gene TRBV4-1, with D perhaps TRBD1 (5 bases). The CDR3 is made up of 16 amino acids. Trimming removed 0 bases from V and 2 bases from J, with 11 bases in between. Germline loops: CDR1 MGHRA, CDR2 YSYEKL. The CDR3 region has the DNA TGCGCCAGCAGCCAAGACGGGGGTTTCGGCAATCAGCCCCAGCATTTT. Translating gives CASSQDGGFGNQPQHF.

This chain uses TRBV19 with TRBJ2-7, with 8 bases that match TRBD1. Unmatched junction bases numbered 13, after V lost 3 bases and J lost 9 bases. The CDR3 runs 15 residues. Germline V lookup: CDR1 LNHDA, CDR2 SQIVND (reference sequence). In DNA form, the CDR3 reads TGTGCCAGTAGTATGAACACCGGGACAGGTGGTGGGCAGTACTTC. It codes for CASSMNTGTGGGQYF.

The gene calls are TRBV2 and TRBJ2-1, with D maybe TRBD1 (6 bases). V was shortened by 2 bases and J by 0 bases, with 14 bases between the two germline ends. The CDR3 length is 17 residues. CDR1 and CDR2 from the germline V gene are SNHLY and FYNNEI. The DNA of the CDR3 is TGTGCCAGCAGTGAAACAAGGACAGCGAGCTCCTACAATGAGCAGTTCTTC. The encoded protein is CASSETRTASSYNEQFF. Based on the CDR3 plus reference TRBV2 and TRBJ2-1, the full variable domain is EPEVTQTPSHQVTQMGQEVILRCVPISNHLYFYWYRQILGQKVEFLVSFYNNEISEKSEIFDDQFSVERPDGSNFTLKIRSTKLEDSAMYFCASSETRTASSYNEQFFGPGTRLTVL.

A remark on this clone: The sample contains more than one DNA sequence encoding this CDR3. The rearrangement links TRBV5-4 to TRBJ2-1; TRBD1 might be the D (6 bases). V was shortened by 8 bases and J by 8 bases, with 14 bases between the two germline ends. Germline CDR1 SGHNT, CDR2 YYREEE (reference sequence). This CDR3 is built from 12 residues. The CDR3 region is CASGTGFHEQFF. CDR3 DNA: TGTGCCAGTGGTACAGGGTTCCATGAGCAGTTCTTC.

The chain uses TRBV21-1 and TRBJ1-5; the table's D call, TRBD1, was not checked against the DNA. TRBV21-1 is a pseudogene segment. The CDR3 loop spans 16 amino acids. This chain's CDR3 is CASSKEKGQSNQPQHF. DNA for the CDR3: TGTGCCAGCAGCAAAGAGAAGGGACAGAGCAATCAGCCCCAGCATTTT.

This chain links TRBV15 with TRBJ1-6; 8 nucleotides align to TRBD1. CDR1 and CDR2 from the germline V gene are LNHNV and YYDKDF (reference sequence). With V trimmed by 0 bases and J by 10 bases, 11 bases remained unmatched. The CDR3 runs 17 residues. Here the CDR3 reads CATSRERRGQGVSPLHF. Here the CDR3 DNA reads TGTGCCACCAGCAGAGAAAGACGAGGACAGGGAGTATCACCCCTCCACTTT.

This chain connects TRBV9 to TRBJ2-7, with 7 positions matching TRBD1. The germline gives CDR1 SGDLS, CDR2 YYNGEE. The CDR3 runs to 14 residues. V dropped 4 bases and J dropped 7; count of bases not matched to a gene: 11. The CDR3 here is CASSPSQGEREQYF. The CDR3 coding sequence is TGTGCCAGCAGCCCATCTCAGGGGGAGAGGGAGCAGTACTTC. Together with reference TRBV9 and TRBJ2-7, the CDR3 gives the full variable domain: DSGVTQTPKHLITATGQRVTLRCSPRSGDLSVYWYQQSLDQGLQFLIQYYNGEERAKGNILERFSAQQFPDLHSELNLSSLELGDSALYFCASSPSQGEREQYFGPGTRLTVT.

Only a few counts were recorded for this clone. The CDR3 bases are TGCGCCAGCAGCTTACTAAGCGGATACGAGCAGTACTTC. Amino acids: CASSLLSGYEQYF. The chain uses TRBV5-1 and TRBJ2-7; TRBD2 is a possible D gene (5 bases). This CDR3 has 13 amino acids. The V and J ends lost 2 bases and 4 bases respectively, with 10 bases between them. Germline V gene lookup returns CDR1 SGHRS and CDR2 YFSETQ. The full variable domain, in which reference TRBV5-1 and TRBJ2-7 provide the parts outside the CDR3, is KAGVTQTPRYLIKTRGQQVTLSCSPISGHRSVSWYQQTPGQGLQFLFEYFSETQRNKGNFPGRFSGRQFSNSRSEMNVSTLELGDSALYLCASSLLSGYEQYFGPGTRLTVT.

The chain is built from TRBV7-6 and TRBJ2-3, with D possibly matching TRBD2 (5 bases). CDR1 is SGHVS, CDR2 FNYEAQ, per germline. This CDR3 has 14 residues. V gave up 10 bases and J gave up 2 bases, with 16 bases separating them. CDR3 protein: CATSRVIFTDTQYF. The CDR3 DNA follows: TGTGCCACATCGCGGGTTATATTCACAGATACGCAGTATTTT.

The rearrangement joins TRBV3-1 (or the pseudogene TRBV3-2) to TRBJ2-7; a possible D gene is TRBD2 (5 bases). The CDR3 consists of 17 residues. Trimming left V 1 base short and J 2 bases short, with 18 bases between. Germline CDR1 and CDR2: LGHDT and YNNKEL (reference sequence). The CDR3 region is CASSQGGGVKLTYEQYF. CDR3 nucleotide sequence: TGTGCCAGCAGCCAAGGAGGAGGCGTAAAACTGACCTACGAGCAGTACTTC.

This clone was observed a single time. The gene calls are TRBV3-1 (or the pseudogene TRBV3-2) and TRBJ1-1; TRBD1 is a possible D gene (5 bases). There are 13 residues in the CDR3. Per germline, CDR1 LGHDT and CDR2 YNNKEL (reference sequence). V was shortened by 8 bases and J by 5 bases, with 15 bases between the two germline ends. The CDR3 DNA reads TGTGCCAGCTCTATGGTGGGGGGGACTGAAGCTTTCTTT. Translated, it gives CASSMVGGTEAFF.

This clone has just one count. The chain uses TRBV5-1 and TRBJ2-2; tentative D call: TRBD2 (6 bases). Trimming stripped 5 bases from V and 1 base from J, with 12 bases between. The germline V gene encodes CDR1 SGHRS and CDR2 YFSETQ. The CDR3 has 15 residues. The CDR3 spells CASSYGSLNTGELFF. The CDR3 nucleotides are TGCGCCAGCAGTTACGGGAGCTTGAACACCGGGGAGCTGTTTTTT. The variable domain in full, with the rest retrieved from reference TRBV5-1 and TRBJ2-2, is KAGVTQTPRYLIKTRGQQVTLSCSPISGHRSVSWYQQTPGQGLQFLFEYFSETQRNKGNFPGRFSGRQFSNSRSEMNVSTLELGDSALYLCASSYGSLNTGELFFGEGSRLTVL.

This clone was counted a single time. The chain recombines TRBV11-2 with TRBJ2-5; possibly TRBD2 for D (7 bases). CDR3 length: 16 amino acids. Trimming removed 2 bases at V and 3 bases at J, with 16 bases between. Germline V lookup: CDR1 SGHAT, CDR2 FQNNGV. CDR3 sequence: CASSLPRGAREETQYF. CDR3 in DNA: TGTGCCAGCAGCTTACCTCGGGGGGCTAGAGAAGAGACCCAGTACTTC.

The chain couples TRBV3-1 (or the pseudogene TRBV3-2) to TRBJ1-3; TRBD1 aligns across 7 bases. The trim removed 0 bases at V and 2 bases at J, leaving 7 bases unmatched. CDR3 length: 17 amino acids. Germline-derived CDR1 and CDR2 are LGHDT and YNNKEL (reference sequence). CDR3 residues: CASSQDRHGTAGNTIYF. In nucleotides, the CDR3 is TGTGCCAGCAGCCAAGATCGACATGGGACAGCTGGAAACACCATATATTTT.

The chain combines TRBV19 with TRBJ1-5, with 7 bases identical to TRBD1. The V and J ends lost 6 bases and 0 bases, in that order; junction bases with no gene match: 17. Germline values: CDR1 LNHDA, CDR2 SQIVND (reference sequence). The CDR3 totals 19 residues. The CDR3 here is CASSERDSQWSFSNQPQHF. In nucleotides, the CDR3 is TGTGCCAGTAGCGAACGGGACAGTCAGTGGTCGTTTAGCAATCAGCCCCAGCATTTT.

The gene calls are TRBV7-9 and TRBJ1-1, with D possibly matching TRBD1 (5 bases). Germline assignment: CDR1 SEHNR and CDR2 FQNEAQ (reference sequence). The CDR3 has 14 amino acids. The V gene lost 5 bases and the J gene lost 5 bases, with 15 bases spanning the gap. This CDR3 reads CASSPDSSSTEAFF. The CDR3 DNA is TGTGCCAGCAGCCCCGACAGTAGCTCGACTGAAGCTTTCTTT.

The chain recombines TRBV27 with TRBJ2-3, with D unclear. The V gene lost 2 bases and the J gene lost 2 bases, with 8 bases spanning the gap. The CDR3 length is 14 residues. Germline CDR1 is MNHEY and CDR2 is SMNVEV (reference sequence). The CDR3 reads CASSLTYNTDTQYF. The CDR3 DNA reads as TGTGCCAGCAGTTTAACATATAACACAGATACGCAGTATTTT.

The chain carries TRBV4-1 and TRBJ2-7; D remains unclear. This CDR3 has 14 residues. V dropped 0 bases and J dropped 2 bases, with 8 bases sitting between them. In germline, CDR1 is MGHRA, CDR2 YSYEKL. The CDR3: CASSQEDTAYEQYF. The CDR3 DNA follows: TGCGCCAGCAGCCAAGAAGATACAGCCTACGAGCAGTACTTC.

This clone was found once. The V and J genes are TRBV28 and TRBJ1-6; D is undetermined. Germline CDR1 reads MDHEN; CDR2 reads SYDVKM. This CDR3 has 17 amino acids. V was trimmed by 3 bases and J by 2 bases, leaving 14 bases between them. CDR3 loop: CASSFLLGGPYNSPLHF. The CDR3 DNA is TGTGCCAGCAGTTTTCTCCTCGGAGGGCCCTATAATTCACCCCTCCACTTT.

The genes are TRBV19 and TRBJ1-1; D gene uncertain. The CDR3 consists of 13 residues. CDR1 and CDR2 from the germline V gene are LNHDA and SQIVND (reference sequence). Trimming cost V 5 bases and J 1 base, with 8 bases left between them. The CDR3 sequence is CASSDQENTEAFF. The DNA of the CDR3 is TGTGCCAGTAGTGACCAGGAGAACACTGAAGCTTTCTTT.

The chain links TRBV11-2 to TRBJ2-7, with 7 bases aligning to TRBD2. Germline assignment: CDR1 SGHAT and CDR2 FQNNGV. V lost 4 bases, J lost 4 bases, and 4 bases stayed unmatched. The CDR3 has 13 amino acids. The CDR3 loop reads CASSWDYFYEQYF. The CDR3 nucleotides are TGTGCCAGCAGCTGGGACTATTTTTACGAGCAGTACTTC.

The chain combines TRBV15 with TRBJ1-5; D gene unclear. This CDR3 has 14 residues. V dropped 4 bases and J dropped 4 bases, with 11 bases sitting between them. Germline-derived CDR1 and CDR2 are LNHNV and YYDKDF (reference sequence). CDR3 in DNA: TGTGCCACCAGCATTAGATCGGGGAATCAGCCCCAGCATTTT. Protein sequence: CATSIRSGNQPQHF.

The CDR3 is CASSPTGGTGYTF. In DNA form, the CDR3 reads TGTGCCAGCAGTCCGACAGGGGGCACCGGCTACACCTTC. The chain joins TRBV28 to TRBJ1-2, with TRBD1 matching 10 bases. J was trimmed by 8 bases and V by 5 bases; bases with no gene match: 5. The CDR3 runs to 13 residues. Germline CDR1 and CDR2: MDHEN and SYDVKM.

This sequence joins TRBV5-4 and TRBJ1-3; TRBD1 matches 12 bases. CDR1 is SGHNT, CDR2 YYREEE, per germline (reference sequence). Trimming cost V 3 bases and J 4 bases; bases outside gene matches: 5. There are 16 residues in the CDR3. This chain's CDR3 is CASSSSGTGGGNTIYF. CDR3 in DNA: TGTGCCAGCAGCTCCTCCGGGACAGGGGGCGGAAACACCATATATTTT.